A single T cell receptor (beta chain) is shown here with its context. Its antigen is still unknown. The data originate from a study of T cells expressing NK-cell markers. TCRdb reanalyzed the 5' RACE reads, giving one entry per CDR3 protein sequence and no DNA. Its table records about 400,000 distinct CDR3 sequences. Study results and limitations: The share of CD8+ T cells held by dominant NKG2C+ clonotypes was about 1.0-7.5% in 5 or 6 donors. Whether expanded NKG2C+ T cell clones were HCMV-specific remained unclear.

The clonotype originates from a woman aged 50 to 60 in good health. The sequenced material came from blood T cells: a sorted CD56 or NKG2C T cell subset, CD4+ or CD8+ T cells, or bulk PBMC T cells (not recorded which).

This CDR3 is CASSYRSSTDTQYF. V is TRBV6-5 and J is TRBJ2-3. Germline CDR1 and CDR2: MNHEY and SVGAGI. The CDR3 is 14 amino acids.